This T cell receptor (beta chain) was captured in a study of T cell changes during pregnancy in multiple sclerosis. Measured with immunoSEQ multiplex PCR; TCRdb has only the in-frame clones, and not every one. This sample yields roughly 49,000 clones, of which around 93% are seen a single time; under 4.5% belongs to the top ten. This CDR3 is built from 15 residues. V dropped 5 bases and J dropped 2; count of bases not matched to a gene: 4. CDR1 MDHEN and CDR2 SYDVKM come from the germline V gene. The TCR was taken from a female donor with multiple sclerosis, enrolled in a pregnancy study. The genes are TRBV28 and TRBJ2-7, with TRBD1 matching over 12 bases. This material consisted of CD8+ T cells from peripheral blood mononuclear cells, taken after pregnancy. The CDR3 DNA reads as TGTGCCAGCAGTCCCGGGACAGGGGGCCCCTACGAGCAGTACTTC. This encodes CASSPGTGGPYEQYF.